These T cell receptor beta chains were read from a single sample in a study of cytomegalovirus exposure and HLA in healthy donors. Sequenced by immunoSEQ multiplex PCR; TCRdb stores in-frame clones only, minus some. Of over 110,000 clones in the sample, about 87% were seen once. Material for sequencing was PBMCs. The receptors were gathered from a young man in good health and CMV-seropositive. Each CDR3 is given with its conserved first and last residue. The D gene is left open where the match is weak. Some rows mark clone size as missing; the rest say once, few, many or name a class of expanded clone.

TRBV7-9	TRBJ2-3	-	-	CASSAGSRDTQYF	TGTGCCAGCAGCGCGGGAAGTCGAGATACGCAGTATTTT
TRBV6-1	TRBJ2-1	-	once	CASSEASEGSNNEQFF	TGTGCCAGCAGTGAAGCAAGCGAGGGTTCGAACAATGAGCAGTTCTTC
TRBV27	TRBJ2-1	TRBD2	-	CASSQREGNNEQFF	TGTGCCAGCAGCCAGCGGGAAGGGAACAATGAGCAGTTCTTC
TRBV5-6	TRBJ1-5	TRBD1	-	CASSLGGTGVQPQHF	TGTGCCAGCAGCTTGGGGGGGACAGGGGTTCAGCCCCAGCATTTT
TRBV19	TRBJ2-1	TRBD2	once	CASSLNLAGVYNEQFF	TGTGCCAGTAGCCTAAATCTAGCGGGAGTCTACAATGAGCAGTTCTTC
TRBV19	TRBJ1-5	TRBD1	-	CASSKSGGVNQPQHF	TGTGCCAGTAGTAAATCAGGGGGAGTCAATCAGCCCCAGCATTTT
TRBV28	TRBJ2-7	TRBD1	-	CAGSRQGVGEQYF	TGTGCCGGCAGTCGACAGGGAGTGGGCGAGCAGTACTTC
TRBV5-4	TRBJ1-1	-	-	CASSSGGRVFQNTEAFF	TGTGCCAGCAGCTCCGGAGGCAGAGTTTTCCAGAACACTGAAGCTTTCTTT
TRBV7-9	TRBJ2-1	-	-	CARTPPGGNYNEQFF	TGTGCCAGGACCCCGCCGGGCGGGAACTACAATGAGCAGTTCTTC
TRBV5-4	TRBJ1-2	TRBD1	-	CASSTDRGQGYGYTF	TGTGCCAGCAGCACTGACAGGGGGCAGGGCTATGGCTACACCTTC
TRBV15	TRBJ2-1	TRBD2	-	CATSILAGTYNEQFF	TGTGCCACCAGCATTCTAGCGGGGACTTACAATGAGCAGTTCTTC
TRBV19	TRBJ1-2	TRBD1	-	CASSIGRQGASLGYTF	TGTGCCAGTAGTATCGGGCGACAGGGGGCATCGTTAGGCTACACCTTC
TRBV5-1	TRBJ2-7	TRBD1	-	CASSWGGDRGTYEQYF	TGCGCCAGCAGCTGGGGAGGGGACAGGGGGACCTACGAGCAGTACTTC
TRBV19	TRBJ1-2	-	-	CASRTTRGDYGYTF	TGTGCCAGTAGGACGACCAGGGGTGACTATGGCTACACCTTC
TRBV2	TRBJ2-5	-	once	CASNLAAQETQYF	TGTGCCAGCAATTTAGCGGCCCAAGAGACCCAGTACTTC
TRBV5-6	TRBJ1-1	-	few	CASSLRGITEAFF	TGTGCCAGCAGCCTACGGGGGATCACTGAAGCTTTCTTT
TRBV15	TRBJ1-1	TRBD1	-	CATSVDRGSYGTEAFF	TGTGCCACCAGCGTAGACAGGGGGTCTTACGGGACTGAAGCTTTCTTT